The 27 T cell receptor beta chains below were found in one sample sequenced in a study of T cell responses to AZD1222 COVID-19 vaccine. Data came from immunoSEQ multiplex PCR; TCRdb stores just in-frame clones and leaves some out. The top ten clones hold around 3.3% of a sample with 140,000 or so clones, approximately 86% of them seen once. Sequences were derived from peripheral blood, sampled on day 0 of AZD1222 vaccination. All receptors come from an adult in good health.

V gene TRBV3-1 (or the pseudogene TRBV3-2) combines with J gene TRBJ2-5; 8 nucleotides agree with TRBD2. Germline-derived CDR1 and CDR2 are LGHDT and YNNKEL (reference sequence). This CDR3 comprises 14 residues. The J segment lost 1 base and the V segment lost 3 bases, leaving 1 base of the junction unmatched. CDR3: CASSHSGAQETQYF. CDR3 nucleotides: TGTGCCAGCAGCCATAGCGGGGCCCAAGAGACCCAGTACTTC.

V usage is TRBV2 and J usage is TRBJ2-3, with 15 positions matching TRBD2. Germline-derived CDR1 and CDR2 are SNHLY and FYNNEI. CDR3 length: 17 residues. The trim removed 6 bases at V and 10 bases at J, leaving 14 bases unmatched. The DNA of the CDR3 is TGTGCCAGCAGCGACCCTTTGGGGACTAGCGGGAGGCGGGCGCAGTATTTT. Protein sequence: CASSDPLGTSGRRAQYF.

The CDR3 region is CASRDLTTGELFF. The CDR3 region has the DNA TGCGCCAGCCGGGACCTTACTACCGGGGAGCTGTTTTTT. The chain carries TRBV4-1 and TRBJ2-2; D is tentatively TRBD1 or TRBD2 (5 bases each). The CDR3 totals 13 residues. V was trimmed by 8 bases and J by 5 bases, leaving 12 bases between them. Germline assignment: CDR1 MGHRA and CDR2 YSYEKL.

The rearrangement uses TRBV19 and TRBJ1-2; 8 nucleotides match TRBD1. V lost 5 bases to trimming and J lost 1 base; unmatched junction nucleotides: 6. This CDR3 is 15 amino acids long. Germline V gene sequence: CDR1 LNHDA, CDR2 SQIVND (reference sequence). The CDR3 here is CASSPGQGNNYGYTF. DNA for the CDR3: TGTGCCAGTAGTCCAGGACAGGGAAATAACTATGGCTACACCTTC.

The CDR3, as DNA: TGTGCCAGTAGTATCGCCCTGAACACTGAAGCTTTCTTT. Translating gives CASSIALNTEAFF. The chain couples TRBV19 to TRBJ1-1; D is ambiguous. Germline V CDR1 and CDR2: LNHDA, SQIVND (reference sequence). The CDR3 is made up of 13 amino acids. Trimming took 3 bases from V and 0 from J, leaving 5 bases between them. Together with reference TRBV19 and TRBJ1-1, the CDR3 gives the full variable domain: DGGITQSPKYLFRKEGQNVTLSCEQNLNHDAMYWYRQDPGQGLRLIYYSQIVNDFQKGDIAEGYSVSREKKESFPLTVTSAQKNPTAFYLCASSIALNTEAFFGQGTRLTVV.

V and J are TRBV30 and TRBJ1-3; D is unclear. This CDR3 spans 12 amino acids. V dropped 5 bases and J dropped 4 bases, with 9 bases sitting between them. Germline CDR1 and CDR2: GTSNPN and SVGIG (reference sequence). The chain's CDR3 is CAWGEQGNTIYF. The CDR3 DNA sequence: TGTGCCTGGGGAGAACAGGGAAACACCATATATTTT.

The J gene is TRBJ2-7, the V gene TRBV30, with 7 bases aligning to TRBD1. Germline CDR1 GTSNPN, CDR2 SVGIG (reference sequence). This CDR3 comprises 14 residues. Trimming removed 1 base from V and 0 bases from J; junction bases left unmatched: 3. The CDR3 sequence is CAWSAGQNSYEQYF. The CDR3 bases are TGTGCCTGGAGTGCGGGACAGAACTCCTACGAGCAGTACTTC. Supplemented by reference TRBV30 and TRBJ2-7, the full variable domain reads SQTIHQWPATLVQPVGSPLSLECTVEGTSNPNLYWYRQAAGRGLQLLFYSVGIGQISSEVPQNLSASRPQDRQFILSSKKLLLSDSGFYLCAWSAGQNSYEQYFGPGTRLTVT.

The chain joins TRBV4-2 to TRBJ2-2, with D possibly TRBD2 on 6 matching bases. The germline gives CDR1 LGHNA, CDR2 YNFKEQ. V was cut by 8 bases and J by 5 bases, with 18 bases left in between. There are 15 residues in the CDR3. CDR3 DNA: TGTGCCAGCCTCCCAGGGTGGCGGGATACCGGGGAGCTGTTTTTT. This codes for CASLPGWRDTGELFF.

The chain combines TRBV18 with TRBJ1-4; 9 bases align to TRBD1. V lost 3 bases and J lost 5; bases outside the gene matches: 1. Per the germline V gene, CDR1 is KGHSH and CDR2 is LQKENI. The CDR3 has 14 amino acids. In DNA form, the CDR3 reads TGTGCCAGCTCACCGACAGGGGGGAATGAAAAACTGTTTTTT. It specifies CASSPTGGNEKLFF. The variable domain in full, completed from reference TRBV18 and TRBJ1-4, reads NAGVMQNPRHLVRRRGQEARLRCSPMKGHSHVYWYRQLPEEGLKFMVYLQKENIIDESGMPKERFSAEFPKEGPSILRIQQVVRGDSAAYFCASSPTGGNEKLFFGSGTQLSVL.

The chain is built from TRBV4-2 and TRBJ1-4; 7 positions match TRBD1. V trimming: 2 bases; J trimming: 8 bases; junction bases outside the gene matches: 8. The V gene's germline CDR1 is LGHNA and CDR2 YNFKEQ. The CDR3 covers 15 residues. The CDR3 nucleotides read TGTGCCAGCAGCCAAACCGGGACAGCGCGAGAAAAACTGTTTTTT. Protein sequence: CASSQTGTAREKLFF.

The rearrangement joins TRBV7-2 to TRBJ2-7; TRBD1 agrees at 8 bases. The CDR3 runs to 15 residues. Trimming removed 4 bases from V and 1 base from J; junction bases left unmatched: 6. The germline CDR1 and CDR2 sequences are SGHTA and FQGNSA. This chain's CDR3 is CASSYIGDRSYEQYF. The CDR3 DNA reads as TGTGCCAGCAGCTACATCGGGGACAGGTCCTACGAGCAGTACTTC.

This clone was counted between two and nine times. The V gene is TRBV19, the J gene TRBJ2-1; 11 nucleotides line up with TRBD2. With 5 bases clipped from V and 4 bases from J, the junction kept 7 bases outside the gene matches. Germline CDR1 and CDR2: LNHDA and SQIVND (reference sequence). The CDR3 runs 16 residues. The DNA for the CDR3 is TGTGCCAGTAGTCAACGGACTAGCGGGCTTTACAATGAGCAGTTCTTC. Residues: CASSQRTSGLYNEQFF. Full variable domain (missing parts from reference TRBV19 and TRBJ2-1): DGGITQSPKYLFRKEGQNVTLSCEQNLNHDAMYWYRQDPGQGLRLIYYSQIVNDFQKGDIAEGYSVSREKKESFPLTVTSAQKNPTAFYLCASSQRTSGLYNEQFFGPGTRLTVL.

V gene TRBV7-2 combines with J gene TRBJ2-7, with 8 bases that match TRBD1. Germline CDR1 SGHTA, CDR2 FQGNSA. V lost 1 base to trimming and J lost 4 bases; unmatched junction nucleotides: 9. The CDR3 runs 16 residues. CDR3 sequence reads: CASSLVAQGDYYEQYF. The DNA of the CDR3 is TGTGCCAGCAGCTTAGTGGCACAGGGGGATTATTACGAGCAGTACTTC.

This clone came up once. The chain joins TRBV5-6 to TRBJ1-4, with D perhaps TRBD1 (6 bases). From germline, CDR1 is SGHDT and CDR2 YYEEEE. The V gene lost 3 bases and the J gene lost 4 bases, with 13 bases spanning the gap. CDR3 length equals 15 residues. The DNA for the CDR3 is TGTGCCAGCAGCTCACAACAGGGCGATAATGAAAAACTGTTTTTT. Translated, it gives CASSSQQGDNEKLFF.

The chain has TRBV11-2 and TRBJ2-7, with 8 bases lining up with TRBD1. The CDR3 is 18 residues long. The V gene's germline CDR1 is SGHAT and CDR2 FQNNGV. Unmatched junction bases numbered 17, after V lost 5 bases and J lost 2 bases. The CDR3 DNA is TGTGCCAGCAGCCCTCGATTCGGGACAGGAATAACAACCTACGAGCAGTACTTC. It codes for CASSPRFGTGITTYEQYF.

In regard to this clone: The sample has other DNA sequences that encode this CDR3 too. The J gene is TRBJ1-1, the V gene TRBV27; unclear D gene. Per the germline V gene, CDR1 is MNHEY and CDR2 is SMNVEV (reference sequence). The V gene lost 3 bases and the J gene lost 0 bases, with 5 bases spanning the gap. The length of the CDR3 is 13 residues. The CDR3, as DNA: TGTGCCAGCAGTTTCGTTTTGAACACTGAAGCTTTCTTT. Protein: CASSFVLNTEAFF.

The CDR3 protein is CASRDRGSTDTQYF. In DNA form, the CDR3 reads TGTGCCAGCCGGGACAGGGGGAGCACAGATACGCAGTATTTT. The chain carries TRBV19 and TRBJ2-3, with 11 bases matching TRBD1. Germline assignment: CDR1 LNHDA and CDR2 SQIVND (reference sequence). This CDR3 spans 14 amino acids. V shed 9 bases, J shed 0 bases, and the junction held 2 bases outside the gene matches.

The rearrangement joins TRBV6-2 or TRBV6-3 to TRBJ2-2; 12 bases line up with TRBD2. In germline, CDR1 is MNHEY, CDR2 SVGEGT. The CDR3 is 18 residues long. V shed 2 bases and J 7 bases; nucleotides not matched to a gene: 11. CDR3 DNA sequence: TGTGCCAGCAGTTACCGGTCTAGCGGGAGGGTTCACGGCGGGGAGCTGTTTTTT. Its protein product is CASSYRSSGRVHGGELFF.

V usage is TRBV10-3 and J usage is TRBJ2-5; TRBD2 matches 9 bases. CDR3 length equals 16 residues. The J segment lost 1 base and the V segment lost 0 bases, leaving 3 bases of the junction unmatched. Germline values: CDR1 ENHRY, CDR2 SYGVKD. This chain's CDR3 is CAISESSSGIQETQYF. In DNA form, the CDR3 reads TGTGCCATCAGTGAGTCCTCTAGCGGGATCCAAGAGACCCAGTACTTC.

The J gene is TRBJ2-1, the V gene TRBV10-1, with 9 positions matching TRBD2. V shed 3 bases and J 9 bases; nucleotides not matched to a gene: 9. Germline V gene lookup returns CDR1 WNHNN and CDR2 SYGVQD (reference sequence). This CDR3 spans 15 amino acids. Here the CDR3 DNA reads TGCGCCAGCAGTGAAAAGTTAGCGGGAGAAGGTGAGCAGTTCTTC. Translated: CASSEKLAGEGEQFF.

The chain is built from TRBV10-1 and TRBJ2-7; D is possibly TRBD1 (6 bases). Germline-derived CDR1 and CDR2 are WNHNN and SYGVQD (reference sequence). The CDR3 extends over 15 amino acids. The ends were cut back, 5 bases at V and 2 bases at J, with 16 bases in the middle. The CDR3 sequence is CASSLRRGGPYEQYF. The CDR3, as DNA: TGCGCCAGCAGTTTGAGACGAGGGGGACCCTACGAGCAGTACTTC.

This clone was seen just once. The chain links TRBV28 to TRBJ2-2; no clear D gene. The V end lost 8 bases, the J end lost 0 bases, and 16 bases lay between the germline ends. Germline lookup yields CDR1 MDHEN and CDR2 SYDVKM. This CDR3 is 16 amino acids long. CDR3 coding DNA: TGTGCCAGCGCCCCTCCCCAGTCCGCGAACACCGGGGAGCTGTTTTTT. Translated, it gives CASAPPQSANTGELFF.

The CDR3 region is CASSLELAKNIQYF. CDR3 DNA: TGTGCCAGCAGCCTAGAATTAGCCAAAAACATTCAGTACTTC. The chain has TRBV6-5 and TRBJ2-4; D not resolved. The V and J ends lost 6 bases and 0 bases respectively, with 9 bases between them. This CDR3 is 14 amino acids long. Germline CDR1 MNHEY, CDR2 SVGAGI.

This chain joins TRBV9 and TRBJ2-2; 8 bases agree with TRBD2. The V segment lost 4 bases and the J segment 7 bases; nucleotides outside the gene matches: 15. This CDR3 has 17 residues. The germline V gene encodes CDR1 SGDLS and CDR2 YYNGEE. The DNA of the CDR3 is TGTGCCAGCAGCCCCCTCGGGTTGGCGGGAGGAATCGGGGAGCTGTTTTTT. The encoded protein is CASSPLGLAGGIGELFF.

This clone came up a few times. The rearrangement joins TRBV9 to TRBJ2-7; maybe TRBD1 (5 bases). This CDR3 has 13 amino acids. Germline V gene lookup returns CDR1 SGDLS and CDR2 YYNGEE. Between the trimmed V and J ends, which lost 4 bases and 4 bases, there was a span of 12 bases. The DNA of the CDR3 is TGTGCCAGCAGCCCTGGACAATCATACGAGCAGTACTTC. Translated, it gives CASSPGQSYEQYF.

The chain employs TRBV29-1 and TRBJ1-3; D is possibly TRBD1 (6 bases). With 2 bases removed from V and 8 bases from J, the gap between germline ends came to 7 bases. The CDR3 runs 11 residues. Germline values: CDR1 SQVTM, CDR2 ANQGSEA. The chain's CDR3 is CSVERGYTIYF. The CDR3 region has the DNA TGCAGCGTTGAAAGGGGGTACACCATATATTTT. The entire variable domain, with the rest obtained from reference TRBV29-1 and TRBJ1-3, is as follows: SAVISQKPSRDICQRGTSLTIQCQVDSQVTMMFWYRQQPGQSLTLIATANQGSEATYESGFVIDKFPISRPNLTFSTLTVSNMSPEDSSIYLCSVERGYTIYFGEGSWLTVV.

The rearrangement links TRBV18 to TRBJ2-7; the D gene is possibly TRBD1 (5 bases). The CDR3 extends over 16 amino acids. The V gene's germline CDR1 is KGHSH and CDR2 LQKENI. The germline V and J ends were trimmed by 1 base and 5 bases, with 18 bases remaining between them. The CDR3 loop reads CASSPRQGSGVHEQYF. Written as DNA, the CDR3 is TGTGCCAGCTCACCACGTCAGGGCAGTGGGGTCCACGAGCAGTACTTC. Full variable domain (outside the CDR3, taken from reference TRBV18 and TRBJ2-7): NAGVMQNPRHLVRRRGQEARLRCSPMKGHSHVYWYRQLPEEGLKFMVYLQKENIIDESGMPKERFSAEFPKEGPSILRIQQVVRGDSAAYFCASSPRQGSGVHEQYFGPGTRLTVT.